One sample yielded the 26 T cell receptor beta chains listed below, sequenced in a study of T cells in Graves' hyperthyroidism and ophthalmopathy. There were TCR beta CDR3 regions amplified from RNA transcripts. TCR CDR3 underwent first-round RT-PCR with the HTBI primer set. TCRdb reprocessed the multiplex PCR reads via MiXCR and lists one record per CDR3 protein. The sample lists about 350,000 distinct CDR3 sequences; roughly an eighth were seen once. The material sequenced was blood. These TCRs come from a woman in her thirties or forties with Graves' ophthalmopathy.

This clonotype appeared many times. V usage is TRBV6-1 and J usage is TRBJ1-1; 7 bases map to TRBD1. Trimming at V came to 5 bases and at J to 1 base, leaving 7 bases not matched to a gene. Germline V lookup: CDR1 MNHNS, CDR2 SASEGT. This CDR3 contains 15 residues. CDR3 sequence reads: CASSKNRGQNTEAFF. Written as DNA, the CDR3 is TGTGCCAGCAGTAAAAACAGGGGACAGAACACTGAAGCTTTCTTT.

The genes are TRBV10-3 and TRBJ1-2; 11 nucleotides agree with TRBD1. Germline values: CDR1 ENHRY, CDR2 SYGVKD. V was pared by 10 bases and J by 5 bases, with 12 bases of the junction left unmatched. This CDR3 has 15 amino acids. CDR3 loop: CATSGQGEIWYGYTF. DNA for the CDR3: TGTGCCACTTCGGGACAGGGGGAAATTTGGTATGGCTACACCTTC.

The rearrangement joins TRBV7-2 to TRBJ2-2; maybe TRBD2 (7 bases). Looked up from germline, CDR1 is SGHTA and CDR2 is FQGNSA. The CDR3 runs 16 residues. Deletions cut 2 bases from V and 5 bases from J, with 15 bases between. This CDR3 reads CASSLRGGGLTGELFF. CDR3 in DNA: TGTGCCAGCAGCTTAAGGGGGGGGGGCCTGACCGGGGAGCTGTTTTTT.

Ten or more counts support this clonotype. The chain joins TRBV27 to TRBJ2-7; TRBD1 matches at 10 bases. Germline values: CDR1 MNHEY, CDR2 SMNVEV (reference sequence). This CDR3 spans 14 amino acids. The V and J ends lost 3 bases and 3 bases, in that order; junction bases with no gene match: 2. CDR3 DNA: TGTGCCAGCAGTTTGGGACAGGGGATCTACGAGCAGTACTTC. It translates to CASSLGQGIYEQYF.

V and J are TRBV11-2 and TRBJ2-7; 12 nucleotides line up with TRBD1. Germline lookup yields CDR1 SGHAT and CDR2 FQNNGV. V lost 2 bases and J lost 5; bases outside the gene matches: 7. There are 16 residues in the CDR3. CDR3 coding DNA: TGTGCCAGCAGCTTATCCCCGGGACAGGGGGCTCACGAGCAGTACTTC. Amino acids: CASSLSPGQGAHEQYF.

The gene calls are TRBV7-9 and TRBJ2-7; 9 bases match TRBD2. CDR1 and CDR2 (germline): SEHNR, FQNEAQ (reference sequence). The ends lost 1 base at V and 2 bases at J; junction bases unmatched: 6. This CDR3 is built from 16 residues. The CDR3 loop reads CASSLVGSSGTYEQYF. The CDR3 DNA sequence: TGTGCCAGCAGCTTAGTTGGGTCTAGCGGGACCTACGAGCAGTACTTC.

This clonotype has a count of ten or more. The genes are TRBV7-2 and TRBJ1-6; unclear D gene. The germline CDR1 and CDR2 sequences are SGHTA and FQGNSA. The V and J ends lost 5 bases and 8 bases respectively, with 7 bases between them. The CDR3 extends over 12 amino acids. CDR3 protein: CASSRLYSPLHF. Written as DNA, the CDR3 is TGTGCCAGCAGCCGATTGTATTCACCCCTCCACTTT. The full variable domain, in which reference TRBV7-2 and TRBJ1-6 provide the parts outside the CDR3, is GAGVSQSPSNKVTEKGKDVELRCDPISGHTALYWYRQSLGQGLEFLIYFQGNSAPDKSGLPSDRFSAERTGGSVSTLTIQRTQQEDSAVYLCASSRLYSPLHFGNGTRLTVT.

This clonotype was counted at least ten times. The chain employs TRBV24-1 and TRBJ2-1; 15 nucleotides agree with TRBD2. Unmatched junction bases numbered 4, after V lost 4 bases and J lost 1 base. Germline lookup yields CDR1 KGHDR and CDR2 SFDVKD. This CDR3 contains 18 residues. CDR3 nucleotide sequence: TGTGCCACCAGTGACTCAGGACTAGCGGGAGGGTCCTACAATGAGCAGTTCTTC. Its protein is CATSDSGLAGGSYNEQFF.

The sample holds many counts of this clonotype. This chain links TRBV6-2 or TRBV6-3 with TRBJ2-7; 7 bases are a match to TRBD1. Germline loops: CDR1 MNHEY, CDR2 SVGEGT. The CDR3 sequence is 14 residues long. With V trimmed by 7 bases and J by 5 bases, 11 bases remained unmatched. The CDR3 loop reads CASTEGPGGHEQYF. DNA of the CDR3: TGTGCCAGCACCGAGGGCCCAGGGGGTCACGAGCAGTACTTC.

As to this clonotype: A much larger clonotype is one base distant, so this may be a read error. CDR3 amino acids: CASGQRTVHEQFF. CDR3 DNA: TGTGCCAGCGGTCAGAGGACAGTCCATGAGCAGTTCTTC. This rearrangement joins TRBV6-1 to TRBJ2-1; the D gene is possibly TRBD1 (6 bases). Looked up from germline, CDR1 is MNHNS and CDR2 is SASEGT. Deletions cut 8 bases from V and 8 bases from J, with 16 bases between. The CDR3 is 13 residues long.

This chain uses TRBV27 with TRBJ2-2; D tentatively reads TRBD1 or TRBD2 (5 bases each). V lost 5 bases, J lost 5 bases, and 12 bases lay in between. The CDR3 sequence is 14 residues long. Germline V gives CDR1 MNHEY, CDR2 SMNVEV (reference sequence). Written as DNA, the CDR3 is TGTGCCAGCAGTCCGACGGGGCATACCGGGGAGCTGTTTTTT. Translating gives CASSPTGHTGELFF.

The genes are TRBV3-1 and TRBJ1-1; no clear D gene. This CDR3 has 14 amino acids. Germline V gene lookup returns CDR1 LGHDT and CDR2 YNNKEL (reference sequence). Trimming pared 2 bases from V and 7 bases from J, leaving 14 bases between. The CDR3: CASSQNGITNEAFF. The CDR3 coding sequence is TGTGCCAGCAGCCAAAACGGGATAACGAATGAAGCTTTCTTT.

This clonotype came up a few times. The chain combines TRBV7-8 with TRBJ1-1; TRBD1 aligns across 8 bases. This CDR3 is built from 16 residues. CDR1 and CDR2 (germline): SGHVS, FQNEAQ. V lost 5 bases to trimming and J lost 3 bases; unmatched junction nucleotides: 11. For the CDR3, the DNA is TGTGCCAGCAGCGGTGGGACAGGTTATCGTGACACTGAAGCTTTCTTT. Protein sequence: CASSGGTGYRDTEAFF.

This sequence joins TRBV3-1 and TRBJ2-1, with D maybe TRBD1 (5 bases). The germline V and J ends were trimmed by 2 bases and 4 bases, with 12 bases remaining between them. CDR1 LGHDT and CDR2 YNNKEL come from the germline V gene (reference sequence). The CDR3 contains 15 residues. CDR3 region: CASSQQQAPYNEQFF. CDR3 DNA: TGTGCCAGCAGCCAACAACAGGCCCCGTACAATGAGCAGTTCTTC.

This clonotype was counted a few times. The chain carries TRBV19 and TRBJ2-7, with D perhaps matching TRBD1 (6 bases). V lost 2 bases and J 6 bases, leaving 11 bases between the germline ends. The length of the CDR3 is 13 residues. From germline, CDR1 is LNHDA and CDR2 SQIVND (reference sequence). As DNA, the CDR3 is TGTGCCAGTAGTATACAGGGGCTGGGCGAGCAGTACTTC. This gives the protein CASSIQGLGEQYF.

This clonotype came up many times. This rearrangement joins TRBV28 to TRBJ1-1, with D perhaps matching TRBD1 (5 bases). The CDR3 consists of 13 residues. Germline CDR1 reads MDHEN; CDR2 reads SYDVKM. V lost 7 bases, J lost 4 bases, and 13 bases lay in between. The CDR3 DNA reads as TGTGCCAGCAAGAGAAGTGGGGGCACTGAAGCTTTCTTT. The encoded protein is CASKRSGGTEAFF.

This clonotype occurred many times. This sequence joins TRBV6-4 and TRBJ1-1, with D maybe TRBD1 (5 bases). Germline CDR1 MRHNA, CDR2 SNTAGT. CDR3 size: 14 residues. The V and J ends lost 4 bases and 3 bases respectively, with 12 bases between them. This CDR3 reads CASSVELGDTEAFF. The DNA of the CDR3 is TGTGCCAGCAGTGTAGAATTGGGGGACACTGAAGCTTTCTTT.

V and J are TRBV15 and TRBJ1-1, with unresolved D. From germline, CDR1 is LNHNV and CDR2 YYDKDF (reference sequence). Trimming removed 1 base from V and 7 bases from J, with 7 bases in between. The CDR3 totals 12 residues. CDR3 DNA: TGTGCCACCAGCAGAGCCCTCGGTGAAGCTTTCTTT. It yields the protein CATSRALGEAFF. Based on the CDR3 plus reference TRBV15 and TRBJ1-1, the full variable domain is DAMVIQNPRYQVTQFGKPVTLSCSQTLNHNVMYWYQQKSSQAPKLLFHYYDKDFNNEADTPDNFQSRRPNTSFCFLDIRSPGLGDTAMYLCATSRALGEAFFGQGTRLTVV.

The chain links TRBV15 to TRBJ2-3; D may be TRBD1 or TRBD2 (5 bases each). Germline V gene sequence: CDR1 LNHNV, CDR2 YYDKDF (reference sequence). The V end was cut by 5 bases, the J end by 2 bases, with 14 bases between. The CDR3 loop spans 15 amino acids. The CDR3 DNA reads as TGTGCCACCAGCGGGGGACGGGGCTCCACAGATACGCAGTATTTT. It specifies CATSGGRGSTDTQYF.

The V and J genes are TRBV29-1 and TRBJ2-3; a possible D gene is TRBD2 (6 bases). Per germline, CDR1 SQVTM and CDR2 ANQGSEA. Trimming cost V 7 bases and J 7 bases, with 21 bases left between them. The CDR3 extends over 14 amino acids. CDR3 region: CSDTMTAGYNTQYF. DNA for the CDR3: TGCAGCGATACAATGACAGCGGGTTACAATACGCAGTATTTT.

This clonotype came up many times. CDR3 nucleotides: TGTGCCAGCAGCCCCCCGGGACAAGAGACCCAGTACTTC. Its translation: CASSPPGQETQYF. The chain combines TRBV9 with TRBJ2-5; D is perhaps TRBD2 (5 bases). The CDR3 has 13 amino acids. V was clipped by 4 bases and J by 2 bases, with 9 bases between them. Per germline, CDR1 SGDLS and CDR2 YYNGEE.

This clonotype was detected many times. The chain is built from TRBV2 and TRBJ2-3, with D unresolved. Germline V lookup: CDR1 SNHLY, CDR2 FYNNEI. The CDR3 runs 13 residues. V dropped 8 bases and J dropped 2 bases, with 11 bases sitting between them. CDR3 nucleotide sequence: TGTGCCAGCCGGAGCTTCCTCACAGATACGCAGTATTTT. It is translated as CASRSFLTDTQYF.

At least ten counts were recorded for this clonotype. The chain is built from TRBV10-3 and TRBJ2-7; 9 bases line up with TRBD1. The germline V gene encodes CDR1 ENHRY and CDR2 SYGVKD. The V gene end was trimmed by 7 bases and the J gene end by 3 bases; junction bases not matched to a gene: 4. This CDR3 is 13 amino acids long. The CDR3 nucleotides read TGTGCCATCAACCCGGGACAGGGCTACGAGCAGTACTTC. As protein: CAINPGQGYEQYF.

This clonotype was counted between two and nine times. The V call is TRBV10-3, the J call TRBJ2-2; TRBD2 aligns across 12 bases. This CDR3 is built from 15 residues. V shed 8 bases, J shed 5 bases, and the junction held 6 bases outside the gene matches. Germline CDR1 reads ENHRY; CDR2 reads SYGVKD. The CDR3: CAIHRTSGETGELFF. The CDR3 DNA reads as TGTGCCATCCACCGGACTAGCGGGGAAACCGGGGAGCTGTTTTTT.

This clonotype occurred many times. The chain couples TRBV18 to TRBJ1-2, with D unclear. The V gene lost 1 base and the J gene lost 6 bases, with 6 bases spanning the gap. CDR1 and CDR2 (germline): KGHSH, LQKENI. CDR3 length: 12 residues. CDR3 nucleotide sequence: TGTGCCAGCTCACCACGCAATGATGGCTACACCTTC. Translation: CASSPRNDGYTF.

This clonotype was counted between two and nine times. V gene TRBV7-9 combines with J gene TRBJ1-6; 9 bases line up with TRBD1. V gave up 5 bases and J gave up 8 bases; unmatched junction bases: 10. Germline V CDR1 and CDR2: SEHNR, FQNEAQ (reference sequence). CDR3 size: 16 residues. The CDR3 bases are TGTGCCAGCAGCAGAAACTTGGACAGGGGTTATTCACCCCTCCACTTT. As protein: CASSRNLDRGYSPLHF. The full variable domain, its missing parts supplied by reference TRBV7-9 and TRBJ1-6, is DTGVSQNPRHKITKRGQNVTFRCDPISEHNRLYWYRQTLGQGPEFLTYFQNEAQLEKSRLLSDRFSAERPKGSFSTLEIQRTEQGDSAMYLCASSRNLDRGYSPLHFGNGTRLTVT.